This paragraph reports one T cell receptor (beta chain). What it recognizes is unknown. This record belongs to a study of T cell responses to AZD1222 COVID-19 vaccine. Regarding the study as a whole: Donor demographics were predominantly white British with a female majority; clonal diversity may be underestimated.

CDR1 SGHTA and CDR2 FQGNSA come from the germline V gene. The CDR3 runs to 17 residues. Trimming removed 1 base at V and 0 bases at J, with 16 bases between. Libraries were prepared by immunoSEQ multiplex PCR; TCRdb keeps only in-frame clonotypes and omits some of them. The repertoire includes hundreds of thousands of clones, approximately 94% of them detected once, and roughly 0.99% sits in the top ten. This chain connects TRBV7-2 to TRBJ2-7, with D maybe TRBD1 (6 bases). This receptor was taken from an adult in good health. Sequencing used peripheral blood, obtained on day 0 of MenACWY control vaccination. For the CDR3, the DNA is TGTGCCAGCAGCTTAGATTTTTGGGACATCGGCTCCTACGAGCAGTACTTC. Residues: CASSLDFWDIGSYEQYF. The full variable domain, in which reference TRBV7-2 and TRBJ2-7 provide the parts outside the CDR3, is GAGVSQSPSNKVTEKGKDVELRCDPISGHTALYWYRQSLGQGLEFLIYFQGNSAPDKSGLPSDRFSAERTGGSVSTLTIQRTQQEDSAVYLCASSLDFWDIGSYEQYFGPGTRLTVT.